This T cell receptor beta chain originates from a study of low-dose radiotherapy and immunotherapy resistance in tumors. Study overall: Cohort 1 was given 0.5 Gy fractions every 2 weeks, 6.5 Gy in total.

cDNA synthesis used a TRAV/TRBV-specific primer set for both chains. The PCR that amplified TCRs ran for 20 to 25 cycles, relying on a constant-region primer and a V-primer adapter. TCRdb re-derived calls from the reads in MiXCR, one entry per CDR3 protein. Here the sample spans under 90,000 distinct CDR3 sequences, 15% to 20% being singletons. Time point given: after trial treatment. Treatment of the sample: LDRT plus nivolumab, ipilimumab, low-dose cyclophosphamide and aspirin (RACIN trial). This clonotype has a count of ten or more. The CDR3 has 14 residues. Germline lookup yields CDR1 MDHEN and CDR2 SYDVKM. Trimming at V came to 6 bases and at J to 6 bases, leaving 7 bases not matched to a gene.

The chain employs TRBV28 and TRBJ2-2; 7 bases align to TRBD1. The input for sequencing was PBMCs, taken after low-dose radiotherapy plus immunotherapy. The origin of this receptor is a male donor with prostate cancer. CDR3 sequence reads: CASSRQGNPGELFF. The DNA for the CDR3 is TGTGCCAGCAGCCGACAGGGCAATCCCGGGGAGCTGTTTTTT. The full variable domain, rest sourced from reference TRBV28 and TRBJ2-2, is DVKVTQSSRYLVKRTGEKVFLECVQDMDHENMFWYRQDPGLGLRLIYFSYDVKMKEKGDIPEGYSVSREKKERFSLILESASTNQTSMYLCASSRQGNPGELFFGEGSRLTVL.